This TCR beta chain was profiled in a study of blood T cell repertoires in COVID-19. Trimming pared 6 bases from V and 3 bases from J, leaving 8 bases between. This CDR3 has 12 amino acids. Germline-derived CDR1 and CDR2 are SQVTM and ANQGSEA. Measured with immunoSEQ multiplex PCR; TCRdb has only the in-frame clones, and not every one. The sample holds fewer than 130,000 clones, approximately 92% seen once. The chain employs TRBV29-1 and TRBJ2-2; TRBD1 is a possible D gene (5 bases). The sample consisted of peripheral blood. The origin of this receptor is a woman aged 80 or over with acute or convalescent COVID-19. The CDR3 coding sequence is TGCAGCGTACTCAGGGACACCGGGGAGCTGTTTTTT. It specifies CSVLRDTGELFF.